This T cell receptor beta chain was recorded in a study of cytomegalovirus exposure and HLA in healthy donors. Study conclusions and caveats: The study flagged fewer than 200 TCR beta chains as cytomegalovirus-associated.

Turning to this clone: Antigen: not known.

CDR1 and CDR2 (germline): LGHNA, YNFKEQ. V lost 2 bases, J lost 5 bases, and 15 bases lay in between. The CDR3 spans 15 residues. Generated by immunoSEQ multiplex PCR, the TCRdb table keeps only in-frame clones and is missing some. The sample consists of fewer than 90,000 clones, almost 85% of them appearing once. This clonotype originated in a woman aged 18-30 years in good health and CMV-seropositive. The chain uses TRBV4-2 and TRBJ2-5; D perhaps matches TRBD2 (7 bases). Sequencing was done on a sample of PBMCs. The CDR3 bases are TGTGCCAGCAGCCAAAGTGGGGGGGCCGTGGAGACCCAGTACTTC. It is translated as CASSQSGGAVETQYF.